Listed here are 18 T cell receptor beta chains from one sample, sequenced in a study of T cells after yellow fever vaccination. TCRdb independently ran MiXCR on the 5' RACE reads; one entry per CDR3 protein. The table has about 69,000 distinct CDR3 sequences, around 5% seen once. The sequences come from CD4+ T cells sorted from PBMCs, collected around 15 days after the first yellow fever vaccination. These receptor sequences come from a young man who received the YFV17D yellow fever vaccine.

The sample holds many counts of this clonotype. The chain employs TRBV5-1 and TRBJ2-3, with TRBD2 matching 9 bases. The ends lost 0 bases at V and 2 bases at J; junction bases unmatched: 4. The CDR3 covers 16 residues. Germline V gene data show CDR1 as SGHRS and CDR2 as YFSETQ. The CDR3 bases are TGCGCCAGCAGCTTGGAAGCGGGGGGACTCACAGATACGCAGTATTTT. It specifies CASSLEAGGLTDTQYF.

At least ten counts were recorded for this clonotype. The chain is built from TRBV3-1 and TRBJ1-5; D unresolved. V was clipped by 1 base and J by 1 base, with 8 bases between them. Germline CDR1 LGHDT, CDR2 YNNKEL (reference sequence). The CDR3 has 15 residues. The chain's CDR3 is CASSQGVESNQPQHF. CDR3 bases: TGTGCCAGCAGCCAAGGCGTTGAGAGCAATCAGCCCCAGCATTTT.

At least ten counts were recorded for this clonotype. The chain employs TRBV6-1 and TRBJ1-1; no clear D gene. This CDR3 comprises 13 residues. Trimming removed 7 bases at V and 6 bases at J, with 15 bases between. CDR1 is MNHNS, CDR2 SASEGT, per germline. CDR3 DNA: TGTGCCAGCACCCTTGGAGGGAAAGCTGAAGCTTTCTTT. Translation: CASTLGGKAEAFF.

This clonotype was seen repeatedly, ten times or more. This chain links TRBV7-6 with TRBJ1-1; unclear D gene. CDR1 is SGHVS and CDR2 is FNYEAQ in the germline V gene. The germline V and J ends were trimmed by 2 bases and 2 bases, with 12 bases remaining between them. The CDR3 runs 15 residues. The CDR3 nucleotides are TGTGCCAGCAGCTTATACTTTAGGAGTAACACTGAAGCTTTCTTT. Residues: CASSLYFRSNTEAFF. Filled out from reference TRBV7-6 and TRBJ1-1, the complete variable domain reads GAGVSQSPRYKVTKRGQDVALRCDPISGHVSLYWYRQALGQGPEFLTYFNYEAQQDKSGLPNDRFSAERPEGSISTLTIQRTEQRDSAMYRCASSLYFRSNTEAFFGQGTRLTVV.

This clonotype has ten or more counts. The gene calls are TRBV7-9 and TRBJ2-5; D ambiguous. This CDR3 has 12 amino acids. The V end lost 5 bases, the J end lost 5 bases, and 9 bases lay between the germline ends. Germline CDR1 and CDR2: SEHNR and FQNEAQ (reference sequence). DNA for the CDR3: TGTGCCAGCAGCGACCGGTGGGAGACCCAGTACTTC. Its protein is CASSDRWETQYF.

The DNA of the CDR3 is TGTGCCAGCAGTGACGGGGCAGGCTACACCTTC. Translation: CASSDGAGYTF. The J gene is TRBJ1-2, the V gene TRBV2, with a possible D match to TRBD1 (5 bases). Germline V gene data show CDR1 as SNHLY and CDR2 as FYNNEI. The CDR3 has 11 amino acids. Trimming shortened V by 3 bases and J by 8 bases, and 7 bases separated the two germline ends.

This clonotype showed up many times. J is TRBJ2-2 and V is TRBV5-1; TRBD1 aligns across 9 bases. CDR3 length: 15 residues. Germline CDR1 is SGHRS and CDR2 is YFSETQ. J gave up 5 bases and V 4 bases, and 6 bases lay outside the gene matches. The CDR3 DNA sequence: TGCGCCAGCAGCCCAGGGACAGGGTGGACCGGGGAGCTGTTTTTT. Residues: CASSPGTGWTGELFF. Using reference TRBV5-1 and TRBJ2-2 for the parts outside the CDR3, the full variable domain is KAGVTQTPRYLIKTRGQQVTLSCSPISGHRSVSWYQQTPGQGLQFLFEYFSETQRNKGNFPGRFSGRQFSNSRSEMNVSTLELGDSALYLCASSPGTGWTGELFFGEGSRLTVL.

This clonotype was recorded at least ten times. The gene calls are TRBV4-2 and TRBJ2-1; 11 bases map to TRBD2. The CDR3 consists of 18 residues. Germline CDR1 LGHNA, CDR2 YNFKEQ. V dropped 0 bases and J dropped 6; count of bases not matched to a gene: 10. The CDR3 region is CASSQELVSGGALNEQFF. CDR3 nucleotide sequence: TGTGCCAGCAGCCAAGAGCTCGTTAGCGGGGGGGCACTCAATGAGCAGTTCTTC.

This clonotype was seen ten or more times. This chain joins TRBV7-8 and TRBJ2-1; 9 bases line up with TRBD2. CDR1 is SGHVS and CDR2 is FQNEAQ in the germline V gene. The CDR3 sequence is 12 residues long. V lost 4 bases, J lost 10 bases, and 2 bases stayed unmatched. The CDR3 spells CASSYSGGEQFF. The CDR3 nucleotides read TGTGCCAGCAGCTATAGCGGGGGAGAGCAGTTCTTC.

The table lists this clonotype with many counts. The chain has TRBV7-9 and TRBJ2-5, with D tentatively TRBD2 (6 bases). Trimming took 5 bases from V and 1 from J, leaving 14 bases between them. The CDR3 is made up of 15 amino acids. CDR1 and CDR2 (germline): SEHNR, FQNEAQ (reference sequence). The DNA for the CDR3 is TGTGCCAGCAGCCCGATTAGGGGAGGCCAAGAGACCCAGTACTTC. It is translated as CASSPIRGGQETQYF.

This clonotype was detected ten times or more. V is TRBV5-1 and J is TRBJ2-7, with D possibly being TRBD1 or TRBD2 (5 bases each). The CDR3 sequence is 12 residues long. Looked up from germline, CDR1 is SGHRS and CDR2 is YFSETQ. Trimming took off 4 bases at V and 5 bases at J, with 10 bases between the two ends. The CDR3 DNA follows: TGCGCCAGCAGCCCGAGGGGCGACGAGCAGTACTTC. It is translated as CASSPRGDEQYF.

This clonotype was counted at least ten times. The rearrangement links TRBV6-1 to TRBJ2-7; either TRBD1 or TRBD2 may supply D (6 bases each). The CDR3 sequence is 15 residues long. The V and J ends lost 2 bases and 7 bases respectively, with 18 bases between them. The germline V gene encodes CDR1 MNHNS and CDR2 SASEGT. The CDR3 DNA reads TGTGCCAGCAGTGAAACGGGGGCCCTCCTTGGAGAGCAGTACGTC. It yields the protein CASSETGALLGEQYV.

This clonotype was recorded many times. The chain employs TRBV9 and TRBJ2-3; D ambiguous. The V and J ends lost 4 bases and 0 bases respectively, with 6 bases between them. In germline, CDR1 is SGDLS, CDR2 YYNGEE. The CDR3 has 13 amino acids. The CDR3 spells CASSPISTDTQYF. In DNA form, the CDR3 reads TGTGCCAGCAGCCCCATTAGCACAGATACGCAGTATTTT. The whole variable domain, filled in from reference TRBV9 and TRBJ2-3, reads DSGVTQTPKHLITATGQRVTLRCSPRSGDLSVYWYQQSLDQGLQFLIQYYNGEERAKGNILERFSAQQFPDLHSELNLSSLELGDSALYFCASSPISTDTQYFGPGTRLTVL.

This clonotype was found a few times. The chain carries TRBV7-2 and TRBJ2-3, with D possibly TRBD2 on 5 matching bases. The V gene's germline CDR1 is SGHTA and CDR2 FQGNSA. Trimming removed 1 base from V and 6 bases from J, with 14 bases in between. CDR3 length equals 15 residues. In DNA, the CDR3 is TGTGCCAGCAGCTTAGAGTTCCTAGCAGCCGATACGCAGTATTTT. Its translation: CASSLEFLAADTQYF.

The gene calls are TRBV13 and TRBJ1-1, with unresolved D. Germline values: CDR1 PRHDT, CDR2 FYEKMQ (reference sequence). The CDR3 has 13 residues. V was clipped by 4 bases and J by 2 bases, with 8 bases between them. The CDR3 spells CASSYDGNTEAFF. The CDR3 DNA sequence: TGTGCCAGCAGCTACGACGGTAACACTGAAGCTTTCTTT.

There are many counts of this clonotype. The gene calls are TRBV10-3 and TRBJ1-6, with 8 bases aligning to TRBD1. Germline V CDR1 and CDR2: ENHRY, SYGVKD. V dropped 3 bases and J dropped 9; count of bases not matched to a gene: 10. This CDR3 is built from 16 residues. The CDR3 nucleotides read TGTGCCATCAGTGATCGTGCCAGGGACAGGTCTTCACCCCTCCACTTT. This sequence encodes CAISDRARDRSSPLHF.

This clonotype was found many times. A read error may account for a junction end that differs from germline. The chain is built from TRBV5-1 and TRBJ2-3; D is tentatively TRBD1 or TRBD2 (5 bases each). Germline V lookup: CDR1 SGHRS, CDR2 YFSETQ. This CDR3 contains 14 residues. The CDR3 sequence: CASSLDTYTGTQYF. CDR3 nucleotides: TGCGCCAGCAGTTTGGACACCTACACGGGGACGCAGTATTTT.

At least ten counts were recorded for this clonotype. The gene calls are TRBV5-6 and TRBJ2-3; 9 nucleotides align to TRBD2. This CDR3 is built from 14 residues. The V gene end was trimmed by 3 bases and the J gene end by 4 bases; junction bases not matched to a gene: 3. The V gene's germline CDR1 is SGHDT and CDR2 YYEEEE. CDR3 sequence (DNA): TGTGCCAGCAGCTCGGGACTAGCCCCAGATACGCAGTATTTT. This sequence encodes CASSSGLAPDTQYF.